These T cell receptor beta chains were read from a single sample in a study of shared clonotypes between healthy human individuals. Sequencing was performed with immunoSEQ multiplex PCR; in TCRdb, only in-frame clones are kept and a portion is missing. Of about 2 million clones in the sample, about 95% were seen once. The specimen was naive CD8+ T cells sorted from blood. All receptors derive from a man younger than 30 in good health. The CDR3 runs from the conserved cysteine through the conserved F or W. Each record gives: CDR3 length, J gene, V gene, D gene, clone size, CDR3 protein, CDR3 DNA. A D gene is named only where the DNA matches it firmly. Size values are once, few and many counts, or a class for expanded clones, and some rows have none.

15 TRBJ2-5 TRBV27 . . CASSLWSGVRETQYF TGTGCCAGCAGTTTGTGGTCGGGGGTCAGAGAGACCCAGTACTTC
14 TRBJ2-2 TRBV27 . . CASSYELPTGELFF TGTGCCAGCAGTTACGAACTTCCTACCGGGGAGCTGTTTTTT
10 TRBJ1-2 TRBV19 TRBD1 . CAIWTGGYTF TGTGCAATCTGGACAGGGGGCTACACCTTC
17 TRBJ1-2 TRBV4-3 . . CASSQDYQTPRNYGYTF TGCGCCAGCAGCCAAGATTATCAGACACCTCGGAACTATGGCTACACCTTC
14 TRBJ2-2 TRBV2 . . CASSLDSDTGELFF TGTGCCAGCAGCCTAGACTCGGACACCGGGGAGCTGTTTTTT
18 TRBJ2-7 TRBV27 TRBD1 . CASSPSPGTGFYSYEQYF TGTGCCAGCAGTCCCTCCCCCGGGACAGGATTTTACTCCTACGAGCAGTACTTC
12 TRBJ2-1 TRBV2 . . CASSEALEEQFF TGTGCCAGCAGTGAAGCCCTCGAAGAGCAGTTCTTC
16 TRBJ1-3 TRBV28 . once CASSPERGSSGNTIYF TGTGCCAGCAGCCCAGAGCGGGGTTCGTCTGGAAACACCATATATTTT
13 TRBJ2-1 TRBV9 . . CASSVAENNEQFF TGTGCCAGCAGCGTAGCGGAGAACAATGAGCAGTTCTTC
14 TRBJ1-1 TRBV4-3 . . CASSPTYMNTEAFF TGCGCCAGCAGCCCGACATATATGAACACTGAAGCTTTCTTT
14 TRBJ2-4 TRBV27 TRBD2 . CASSFSGLADIQYF TGTGCCAGCAGTTTTTCGGGACTAGCTGACATTCAGTACTTC
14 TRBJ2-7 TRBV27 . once CASSLRGGLYEQYF TGTGCCAGCAGTTTACGGGGAGGCCTCTACGAGCAGTACTTC
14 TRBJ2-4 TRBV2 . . CASSVVTAQNIQYF TGTGCCAGCAGTGTGGTGACAGCTCAAAACATTCAGTACTTC
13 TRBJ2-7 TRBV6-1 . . CASSEVGFMEQYF TGTGCCAGCAGTGAAGTAGGGTTCATGGAGCAGTACTTC
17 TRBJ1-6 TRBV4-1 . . CASSQVLLAVYNSPLHF TGCGCCAGCAGCCAAGTCCTACTGGCTGTTTATAATTCACCCCTCCACTTT
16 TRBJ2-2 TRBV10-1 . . CASSEWGLVSGGELFF TGCGCCAGCAGTGAATGGGGCTTAGTGTCAGGCGGGGAGCTGTTTTTT
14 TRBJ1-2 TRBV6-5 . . CASSYSEGDYGYTF TGTGCCAGCAGTTACTCGGAGGGTGACTATGGCTACACCTTC
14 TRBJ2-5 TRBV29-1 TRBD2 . CSVFKRGAGETQYF TGCAGCGTTTTCAAGCGGGGGGCCGGAGAGACCCAGTACTTC
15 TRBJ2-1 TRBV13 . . CASNERGVSYNEQFF TGTGCCAGCAACGAAAGGGGGGTGTCCTACAATGAGCAGTTCTTC
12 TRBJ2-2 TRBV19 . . CASSILPGELFF TGTGCCAGTAGTATTCTCCCCGGGGAGCTGTTTTTT
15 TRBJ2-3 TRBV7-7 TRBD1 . CASSTGTGGTDTQYF TGTGCTAGCAGCACCGGGACAGGGGGCACAGATACGCAGTATTTT
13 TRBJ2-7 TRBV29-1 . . CSVEIPGTHEQYF TGCAGCGTCGAAATACCAGGGACCCACGAGCAGTACTTC
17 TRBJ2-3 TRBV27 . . CASSLSTGEISTDTQYF TGTGCCAGCAGTTTATCCACGGGGGAGATCAGCACAGATACGCAGTATTTT
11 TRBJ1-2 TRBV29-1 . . CSVDSGYGYTF TGCAGCGTTGACTCCGGATATGGCTACACCTTC
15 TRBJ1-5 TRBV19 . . CASSPGSGHSQPQHF TGTGCCAGTAGTCCGGGTTCGGGCCACAGCCAGCCCCAGCATTTT
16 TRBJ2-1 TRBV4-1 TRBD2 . CASSQGGLAAYNEQFF TGCGCCAGCAGCCAAGGGGGACTAGCGGCCTACAATGAGCAGTTCTTC
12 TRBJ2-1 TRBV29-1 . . CSVVLVYNEQFF TGCAGCGTTGTCCTCGTCTACAATGAGCAGTTCTTC
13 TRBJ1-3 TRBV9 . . CASSDIDGDTIYF TGTGCCAGCAGCGACATTGATGGGGACACCATATATTTT
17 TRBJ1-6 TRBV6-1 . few CASSEPSREGPNSPLHF TGTGCCAGCAGTGAACCGTCGAGGGAGGGGCCAAATTCACCCCTCCACTTT
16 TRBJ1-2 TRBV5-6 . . CASSLPRGGGDYGYTF TGTGCCAGCAGCTTGCCCAGAGGGGGAGGGGACTATGGCTACACCTTC
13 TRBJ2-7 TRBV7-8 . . CASSLLPSYEQYF TGTGCCAGCAGCTTACTTCCCTCCTACGAGCAGTACTTC
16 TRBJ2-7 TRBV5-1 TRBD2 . CASSPWTSGRGNEQYF TGCGCCAGCAGCCCATGGACTAGCGGGAGGGGAAACGAGCAGTACTTC